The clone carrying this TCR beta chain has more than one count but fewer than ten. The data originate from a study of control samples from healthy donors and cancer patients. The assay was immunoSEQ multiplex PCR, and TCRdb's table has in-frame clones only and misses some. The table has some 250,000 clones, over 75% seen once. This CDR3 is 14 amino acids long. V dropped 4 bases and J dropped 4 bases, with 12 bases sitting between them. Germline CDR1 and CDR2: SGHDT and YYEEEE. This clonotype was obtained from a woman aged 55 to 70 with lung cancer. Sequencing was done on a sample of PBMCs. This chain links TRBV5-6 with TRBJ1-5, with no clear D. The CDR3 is CASSGLGDNQPQHF. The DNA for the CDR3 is TGTGCCAGCAGCGGTCTTGGTGATAATCAGCCCCAGCATTTT.